The T cell receptor (beta chain) described here comes from a study of EBV T-cell therapy then PD-1 blockade in nasopharyngeal carcinoma. The treatment was: AdE1-LMPpoly-expanded autologous EBV-specific T-cell therapy followed by anti-PD-1 nivolumab. Sequenced by immunoSEQ multiplex PCR; TCRdb stores in-frame clones only, minus some. The profile covers roughly 22,000 clones, with 82% appearing a single time and 20% to 25% taken by the ten largest. CDR1 and CDR2 from the germline V gene are GTSNPN and SVGIG (reference sequence). The J segment lost 2 bases and the V segment lost 0 bases, leaving 1 base of the junction unmatched. The CDR3 covers 15 residues. Details on this clone: The antigen is undetermined.

The receptor was derived from a man in his forties or fifties with nasopharyngeal carcinoma. The sequences come from CD8+ T cells from blood, collected at day -245 from a patient whose treatment included autologous EBV-specific T cells and nivolumab. The chain recombines TRBV30 with TRBJ2-7; 13 bases match TRBD2. CDR3 protein: CAWSVLAGGPYEQYF. CDR3 in DNA: TGTGCCTGGAGTGTACTAGCGGGGGGGCCCTACGAGCAGTACTTC.